This T cell receptor (beta chain) originates from a study of radiotherapy plus CTLA-4 blockade in lung cancer. Study-level points and caveats: Tumor-origin TCR clones grew in blood after radiotherapy plus ipilimumab. Dynamics of early blood T cell clones, together with interferon-beta, were reportedly the best predictors of response.

CDR3 length: 15 residues. V lost 4 bases and J lost 5; bases outside the gene matches: 5. The germline CDR1 and CDR2 sequences are SEHNR and FQNEAQ (reference sequence). Regarding this clone: The antigen is unknown.

Here immunoSEQ multiplex PCR was the method, and the copy in TCRdb shows in-frame clones only, minus some. The sample shows some 49,000 clones, around 83% of them seen only once. With ipilimumab providing CTLA-4 blockade, focal radiation was administered to patients who had chemo-refractory metastatic non-small-cell lung cancer. The V call is TRBV7-9, the J call TRBJ2-1; 10 bases are shared with TRBD2. This sequence was found in a human donor with non-small cell lung cancer whose response to radiotherapy plus ipilimumab could not be evaluated. The sequenced sample was peripheral blood, obtained from a patient treated with radiotherapy plus ipilimumab. In DNA, the CDR3 is TGTGCCAGCAGCTACACCGGACTAGCGGACAATGAGCAGTTCTTC. It encodes CASSYTGLADNEQFF.